This TCR beta chain originates from a study of blood T cells in healthy people across ages. Unmatched junction bases numbered 2, after V lost 3 bases and J lost 0 bases. The V gene's germline CDR1 is KGHDR and CDR2 SFDVKD. The CDR3 contains 15 residues. PCR was performed a second time for roughly 7 to 11 cycles using a sample-barcoded 5' primer and a J-beta primer mix. Per-sample output comprised a minimum of 3 million paired-end reads containing CDR3. TCRdb redid the calling of the 5' RACE reads with MiXCR, one entry per CDR3 protein. In the table there are 800,000 or so distinct CDR3 sequences, about 42% of which are singletons. This clonotype has just a few counts.

The clonotype comes from an elderly man in good health. The source material was blood. This chain connects TRBV24-1 to TRBJ2-7, with 9 bases identical to TRBD2. Written as DNA, the CDR3 is TGTGCCACCAGTGATGAGACTAGCGGCTCCTACGAGCAGTACTTC. This encodes CATSDETSGSYEQYF.